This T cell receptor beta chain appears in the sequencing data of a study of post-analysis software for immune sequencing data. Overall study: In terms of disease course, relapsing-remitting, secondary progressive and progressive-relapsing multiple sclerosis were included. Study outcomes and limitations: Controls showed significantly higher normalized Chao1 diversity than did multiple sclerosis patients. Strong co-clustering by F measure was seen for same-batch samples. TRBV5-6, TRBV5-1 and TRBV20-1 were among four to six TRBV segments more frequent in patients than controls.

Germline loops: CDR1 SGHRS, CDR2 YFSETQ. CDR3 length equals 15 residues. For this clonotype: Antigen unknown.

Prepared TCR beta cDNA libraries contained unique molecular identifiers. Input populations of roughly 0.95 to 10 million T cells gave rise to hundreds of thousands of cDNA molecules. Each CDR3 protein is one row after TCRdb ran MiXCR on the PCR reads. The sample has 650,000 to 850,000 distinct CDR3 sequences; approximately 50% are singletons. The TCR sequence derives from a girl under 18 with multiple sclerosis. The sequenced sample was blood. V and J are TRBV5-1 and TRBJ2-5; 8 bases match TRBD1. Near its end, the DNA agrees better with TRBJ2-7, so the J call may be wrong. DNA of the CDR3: TGCGCCAGCAGCTTGCCAGGACAGGGATGGTACGAGCAGTACTTC. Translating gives CASSLPGQGWYEQYF.